The 26 T cell receptor beta chains reported below all come from one sample, sequenced in a study of T cell responses to AZD1222 COVID-19 vaccine. Here immunoSEQ multiplex PCR was the method, and the copy in TCRdb shows in-frame clones only, minus some. The data hold roughly 140,000 clones, with 80% to 85% observed a single time. Sequenced here: peripheral blood, sampled on day 0 of MenACWY control vaccination. The receptors stem from an adult in good health.

This rearrangement joins TRBV4-1 to TRBJ1-5, with unresolved D. The CDR3 totals 16 residues. V was clipped by 0 bases and J by 1 base, with 10 bases between them. CDR1 is MGHRA and CDR2 is YSYEKL in the germline V gene. This CDR3 is CASSQDPGRSNQPQHF. The CDR3 bases are TGCGCCAGCAGCCAAGATCCGGGCAGAAGCAATCAGCCCCAGCATTTT.

The chain employs TRBV7-9 and TRBJ1-2; D is uncertain. Germline V gene data show CDR1 as SEHNR and CDR2 as FQNEAQ (reference sequence). CDR3 length equals 14 residues. The V gene lost 5 bases and the J gene lost 0 bases, with 10 bases spanning the gap. The CDR3 DNA reads as TGTGCCAGCAGCCCCGACGGGACTAACTATGGCTACACCTTC. Protein product: CASSPDGTNYGYTF.

The chain is built from TRBV19 and TRBJ1-2, with 11 bases matching TRBD1. Germline V CDR1 and CDR2: LNHDA, SQIVND (reference sequence). This CDR3 region has 15 residues. Germline trimming cut 6 bases from V and 5 bases from J; bases unmatched to any gene: 8. The CDR3 nucleotides read TGTGCCAGTAGAGCTCGGACAGGGGGCGCGTATGGCTACACCTTC. It yields the protein CASRARTGGAYGYTF.

The rearrangement joins TRBV13 to TRBJ1-4, with D perhaps TRBD1 (5 bases). V dropped 3 bases and J dropped 8 bases, with 13 bases sitting between them. The CDR3 extends over 14 amino acids. Germline loops: CDR1 PRHDT, CDR2 FYEKMQ (reference sequence). In nucleotides, the CDR3 is TGTGCCAGCAGCTTCCGGGGGTCCGAAGAAAAACTGTTTTTT. Translated: CASSFRGSEEKLFF.

The chain couples TRBV5-1 to TRBJ1-1, with D hard to call. Trimming took off 0 bases at V and 0 bases at J, with 9 bases between the two ends. This CDR3 is built from 15 residues. CDR1 is SGHRS, CDR2 YFSETQ, per germline. This chain's CDR3 is CASSLDGDMNTEAFF. CDR3 nucleotide sequence: TGCGCCAGCAGCTTGGATGGGGATATGAACACTGAAGCTTTCTTT. Complete variable domain (other parts from reference TRBV5-1 and TRBJ1-1): KAGVTQTPRYLIKTRGQQVTLSCSPISGHRSVSWYQQTPGQGLQFLFEYFSETQRNKGNFPGRFSGRQFSNSRSEMNVSTLELGDSALYLCASSLDGDMNTEAFFGQGTRLTVV.

This clone was counted a few times. The chain joins TRBV7-9 to TRBJ1-6, with 10 nucleotides matching TRBD1. CDR3 length: 14 amino acids. V lost 3 bases, J lost 10 bases, and 3 bases stayed unmatched. CDR1 SEHNR and CDR2 FQNEAQ come from the germline V gene (reference sequence). CDR3 region: CASSFGTGVSPLHF. CDR3 sequence (DNA): TGTGCCAGCAGCTTCGGGACAGGGGTATCACCCCTCCACTTT.

The chain links TRBV28 to TRBJ2-6; 12 bases fit TRBD1. V lost 3 bases and J lost 4; bases outside the gene matches: 7. Germline V lookup: CDR1 MDHEN, CDR2 SYDVKM. This CDR3 spans 18 amino acids. The CDR3 DNA sequence: TGTGCCAGCAGTTTTTTCGGGACAGGGGGCACCGGGGCCAACGTCCTGACTTTC. Amino acids: CASSFFGTGGTGANVLTF. Looking up the rest from reference TRBV28 and TRBJ2-6 gives the full variable domain: DVKVTQSSRYLVKRTGEKVFLECVQDMDHENMFWYRQDPGLGLRLIYFSYDVKMKEKGDIPEGYSVSREKKERFSLILESASTNQTSMYLCASSFFGTGGTGANVLTFGAGSRLTVL.

Only one count was recorded for this clone. This rearrangement joins TRBV18 to TRBJ2-7; possibly TRBD1 or TRBD2 for D (7 bases each). The CDR3 has 17 amino acids. Germline values: CDR1 KGHSH, CDR2 LQKENI. The germline V and J ends were trimmed by 2 bases and 1 base, with 18 bases remaining between them. The CDR3 sequence: CASSPNSGQGGSYEQYF. DNA of the CDR3: TGTGCCAGCTCACCAAACTCGGGCCAGGGGGGGTCCTACGAGCAGTACTTC.

The rearrangement uses TRBV9 and TRBJ2-1, with 13 positions matching TRBD2. The CDR3 extends over 15 amino acids. The V and J ends lost 3 bases and 6 bases, in that order; junction bases with no gene match: 3. Germline assignment: CDR1 SGDLS and CDR2 YYNGEE. The CDR3: CASSGLAGGPNEQFF. The CDR3 nucleotides are TGTGCCAGCAGCGGACTAGCGGGGGGCCCCAATGAGCAGTTCTTC.

This clone was seen a handful of times. This chain connects TRBV19 to TRBJ2-1; D is perhaps TRBD1 (6 bases). Trimming took 6 bases from V and 12 from J, leaving 15 bases between them. Germline V gene lookup returns CDR1 LNHDA and CDR2 SQIVND (reference sequence). The CDR3 runs to 12 residues. The DNA of the CDR3 is TGTGCCAGTAGCCTCGCCGGGACAATGCAGTTCTTC. Translated, it gives CASSLAGTMQFF.

This clone has only a few counts. The chain couples TRBV6-5 to TRBJ2-7; D is uncertain. The CDR3 has 12 amino acids. The ends were cut back, 10 bases at V and 4 bases at J, with 14 bases in the middle. Germline V gene data show CDR1 as MNHEY and CDR2 as SVGAGI. The CDR3: CATKTDFYEQYF. The CDR3 coding sequence is TGTGCCACCAAGACGGATTTTTACGAGCAGTACTTC.

V and J are TRBV7-9 and TRBJ1-3; D unresolved. This CDR3 is 14 amino acids long. Germline V gene lookup returns CDR1 SEHNR and CDR2 FQNEAQ (reference sequence). V was clipped by 5 bases and J by 0 bases, with 8 bases between them. This chain's CDR3 is CASSPGASGNTIYF. Here the CDR3 DNA reads TGTGCCAGCAGCCCGGGAGCCTCTGGAAACACCATATATTTT.

V is TRBV27 and J is TRBJ2-3; D gene uncertain. Germline values: CDR1 MNHEY, CDR2 SMNVEV (reference sequence). The CDR3 runs 15 residues. V gave up 0 bases and J gave up 2 bases, with 9 bases separating them. The CDR3 region is CASSLSPGFTDTQYF. CDR3 nucleotide sequence: TGTGCCAGCAGTTTATCTCCGGGTTTCACAGATACGCAGTATTTT.

The genes are TRBV6-5 and TRBJ2-3, with TRBD2 matching 13 bases. This CDR3 region has 15 residues. Germline lookup yields CDR1 MNHEY and CDR2 SVGAGI. With V trimmed by 6 bases and J by 5 bases, 5 bases remained unmatched. As DNA, the CDR3 is TGTGCCAGCAGGGGGACTAGCGGGGTTAGAGATACGCAGTATTTT. This codes for CASRGTSGVRDTQYF.

The chain is built from TRBV29-1 and TRBJ2-4; D is possibly TRBD2 (7 bases). V lost 6 bases and J 6 bases, leaving 18 bases between the germline ends. Germline V gene data show CDR1 as SQVTM and CDR2 as ANQGSEA. The CDR3 is made up of 14 amino acids. CDR3 sequence (DNA): TGCAGCGTCGAAAGGGGGGGGTTGGGAAACATTCAGTACTTC. Protein product: CSVERGGLGNIQYF.

This chain joins TRBV10-1 and TRBJ1-1; D possibly corresponds to TRBD1 (5 bases). V was cut by 3 bases and J by 0 bases, with 5 bases left in between. From germline, CDR1 is WNHNN and CDR2 SYGVQD (reference sequence). The CDR3 has 13 amino acids. The CDR3, as DNA: TGCGCCAGCAGTGACAGGGTGAACACTGAAGCTTTCTTT. It specifies CASSDRVNTEAFF.

In its sample, this clone was seen many times. The V gene is TRBV7-6, the J gene TRBJ2-2; D might be TRBD1 (5 bases). V was shortened by 5 bases and J by 4 bases, with 11 bases between the two germline ends. Germline values: CDR1 SGHVS, CDR2 FNYEAQ. The CDR3 spans 14 residues. The CDR3 here is CASSVDQGTGELFF. For the CDR3, the DNA is TGTGCCAGCAGCGTAGACCAGGGCACCGGGGAGCTGTTTTTT. Based on the CDR3 plus reference TRBV7-6 and TRBJ2-2, the full variable domain is GAGVSQSPRYKVTKRGQDVALRCDPISGHVSLYWYRQALGQGPEFLTYFNYEAQQDKSGLPNDRFSAERPEGSISTLTIQRTEQRDSAMYRCASSVDQGTGELFFGEGSRLTVL.

This chain joins TRBV13 and TRBJ2-7; D remains unclear. The CDR3 spans 15 residues. Looked up from germline, CDR1 is PRHDT and CDR2 is FYEKMQ (reference sequence). V was trimmed by 5 bases and J by 0 bases, leaving 14 bases between them. The CDR3: CASSLNPGPSYEQYF. CDR3 sequence (DNA): TGTGCCAGCAGCCTAAATCCGGGCCCCTCCTACGAGCAGTACTTC.

The chain couples TRBV11-2 to TRBJ2-5; a weak D match, TRBD2 (7 bases). Germline V gives CDR1 SGHAT, CDR2 FQNNGV. CDR3 size: 15 residues. Trimming pared 6 bases from V and 5 bases from J, leaving 19 bases between. The CDR3 nucleotides read TGTGCCAGCAGGCCTCGCGGGGGCGCAGGGGAGACCCAGTACTTC. Protein sequence: CASRPRGGAGETQYF.

The genes are TRBV3-1 (or the pseudogene TRBV3-2) and TRBJ1-2, with 7 nucleotides matching TRBD1. The CDR3 contains 16 residues. Trimming removed 1 base from V and 4 bases from J; junction bases left unmatched: 9. Germline CDR1 is LGHDT and CDR2 is YNNKEL (reference sequence). The CDR3 loop reads CASSQVGTGTAYGYTF. CDR3 nucleotides: TGTGCCAGCAGCCAAGTTGGGACCGGGACAGCCTATGGCTACACCTTC.

This clone was counted between two and nine times. The chain carries TRBV4-1 and TRBJ1-4, with a possible D match to TRBD1 (5 bases). V lost 7 bases and J 6 bases, leaving 15 bases between the germline ends. The CDR3 is 14 amino acids. CDR1 is MGHRA, CDR2 YSYEKL, per germline. The CDR3 protein is CASTSPGLHEKLFF. CDR3 in DNA: TGCGCCAGCACCTCTCCGGGACTCCATGAAAAACTGTTTTTT.

The CDR3 nucleotides read TGTGCCAGCAGTGCCCGGGTTAGCGGGGGTATAACCTACGAGCAGTACTTC. Protein product: CASSARVSGGITYEQYF. The rearrangement uses TRBV6-1 and TRBJ2-7; 9 bases line up with TRBD2. This CDR3 has 17 residues. CDR1 is MNHNS and CDR2 is SASEGT in the germline V gene. V lost 4 bases and J lost 2; bases outside the gene matches: 12.

The J gene is TRBJ1-1, the V gene TRBV5-6; D may be TRBD1 (5 bases). V lost 8 bases to trimming and J lost 0 bases, with 14 bases between them. Germline assignment: CDR1 SGHDT and CDR2 YYEEEE. The CDR3 is made up of 14 amino acids. The CDR3 region has the DNA TGTGCCAGTCTCCGGGGGGGTTTGAACACTGAAGCTTTCTTT. Its protein product is CASLRGGLNTEAFF.

This clone occurred a few times. The chain combines TRBV4-1 with TRBJ2-7; perhaps D is TRBD1 or TRBD2 (5 bases each). V gave up 1 base and J gave up 7 bases, with 17 bases separating them. The germline V gene has CDR1 MGHRA and CDR2 YSYEKL. CDR3 size: 15 residues. DNA of the CDR3: TGCGCCAGCAGCCAAGTCCGTTTGGGGACGCGGGAGCAGTACTTC. Translating it yields CASSQVRLGTREQYF.

The CDR3 is CASSLAWDFYGYTF. CDR3 nucleotide sequence: TGTGCCAGCAGCTTGGCTTGGGACTTCTATGGCTACACCTTC. This rearrangement joins TRBV5-4 to TRBJ1-2; the D gene is possibly TRBD1 (5 bases). Germline-derived CDR1 and CDR2 are SGHNT and YYREEE (reference sequence). V was trimmed by 0 bases and J by 4 bases, leaving 10 bases between them. The CDR3 sequence is 14 residues long. The full variable domain, completed using reference TRBV5-4 and TRBJ1-2, is ETGVTQSPTHLIKTRGQQVTLRCSSQSGHNTVSWYQQALGQGPQFIFQYYREEENGRGNFPPRFSGLQFPNYSSELNVNALELDDSALYLCASSLAWDFYGYTFGSGTRLTVV.

This rearrangement joins TRBV30 to TRBJ2-1; 7 nucleotides align to TRBD1. V shed 0 bases and J 15 bases; nucleotides not matched to a gene: 11. Germline V gene sequence: CDR1 GTSNPN, CDR2 SVGIG (reference sequence). CDR3 size: 13 residues. DNA for the CDR3: TGTGCCTGGAGTGTAGGTGTCCCGGGACAGTCGTTCTTC. Protein: CAWSVGVPGQSFF.